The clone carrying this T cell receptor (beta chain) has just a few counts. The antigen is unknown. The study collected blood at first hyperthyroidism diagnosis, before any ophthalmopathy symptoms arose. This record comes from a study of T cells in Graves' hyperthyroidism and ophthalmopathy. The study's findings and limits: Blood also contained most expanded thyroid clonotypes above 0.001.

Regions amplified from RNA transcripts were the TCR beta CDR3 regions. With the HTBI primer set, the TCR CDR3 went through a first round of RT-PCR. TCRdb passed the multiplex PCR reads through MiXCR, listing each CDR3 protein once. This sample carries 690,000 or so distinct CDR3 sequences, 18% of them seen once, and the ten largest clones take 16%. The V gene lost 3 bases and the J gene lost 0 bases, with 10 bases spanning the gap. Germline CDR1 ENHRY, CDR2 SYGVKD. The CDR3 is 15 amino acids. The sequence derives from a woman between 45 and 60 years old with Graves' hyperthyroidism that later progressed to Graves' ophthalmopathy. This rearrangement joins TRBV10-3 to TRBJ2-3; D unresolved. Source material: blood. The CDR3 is CAISETETSTDTQYF. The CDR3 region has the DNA TGTGCCATCAGTGAAACAGAAACTAGCACAGATACGCAGTATTTT.